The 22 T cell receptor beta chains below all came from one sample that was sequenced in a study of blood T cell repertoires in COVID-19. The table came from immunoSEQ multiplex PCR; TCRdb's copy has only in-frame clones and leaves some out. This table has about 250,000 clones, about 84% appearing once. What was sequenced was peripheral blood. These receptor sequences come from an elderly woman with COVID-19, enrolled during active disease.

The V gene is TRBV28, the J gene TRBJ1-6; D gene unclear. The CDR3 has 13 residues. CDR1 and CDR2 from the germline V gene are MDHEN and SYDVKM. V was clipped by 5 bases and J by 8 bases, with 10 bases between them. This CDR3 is CASSPDGYSPLHF. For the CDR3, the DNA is TGTGCCAGCAGTCCAGACGGGTATTCACCCCTCCACTTT.

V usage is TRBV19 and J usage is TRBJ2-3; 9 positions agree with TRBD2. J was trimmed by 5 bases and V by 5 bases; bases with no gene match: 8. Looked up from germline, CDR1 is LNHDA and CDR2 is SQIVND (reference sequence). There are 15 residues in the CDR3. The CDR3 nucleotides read TGTGCCAGTAGTTCTGCGGGGGGGGTGCAAGATACGCAGTATTTT. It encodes CASSSAGGVQDTQYF.

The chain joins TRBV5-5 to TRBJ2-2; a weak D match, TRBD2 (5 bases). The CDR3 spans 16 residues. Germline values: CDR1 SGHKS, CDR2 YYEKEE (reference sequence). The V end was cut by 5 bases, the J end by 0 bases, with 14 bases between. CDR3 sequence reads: CASRPRGAANTGELFF. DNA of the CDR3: TGTGCCAGCAGACCTCGAGGAGCGGCGAACACCGGGGAGCTGTTTTTT.

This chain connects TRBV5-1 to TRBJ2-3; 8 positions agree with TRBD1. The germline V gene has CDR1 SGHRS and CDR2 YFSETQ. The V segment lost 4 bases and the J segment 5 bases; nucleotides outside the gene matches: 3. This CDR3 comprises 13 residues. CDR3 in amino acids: CASSGQGLDTQYF. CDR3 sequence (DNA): TGCGCCAGCAGCGGACAGGGCTTAGATACGCAGTATTTT.

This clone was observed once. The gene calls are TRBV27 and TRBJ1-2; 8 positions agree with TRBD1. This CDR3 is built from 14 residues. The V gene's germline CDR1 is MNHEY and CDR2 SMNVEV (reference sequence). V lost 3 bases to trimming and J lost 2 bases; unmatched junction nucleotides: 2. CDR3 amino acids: CASSFGTGNYGYTF. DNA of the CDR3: TGTGCCAGCAGTTTTGGGACAGGCAACTATGGCTACACCTTC.

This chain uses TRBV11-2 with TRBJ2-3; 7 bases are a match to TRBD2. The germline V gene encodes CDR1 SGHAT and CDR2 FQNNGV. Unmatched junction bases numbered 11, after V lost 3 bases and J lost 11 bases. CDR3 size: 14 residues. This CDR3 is CASSFGPGGTGQYF. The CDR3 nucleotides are TGTGCCAGCAGCTTTGGTCCGGGGGGAACGGGGCAGTATTTT. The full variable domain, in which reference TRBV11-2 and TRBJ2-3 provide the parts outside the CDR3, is EAGVAQSPRYKIIEKRQSVAFWCNPISGHATLYWYQQILGQGPKLLIQFQNNGVVDDSQLPKDRFSAERLKGVDSTLKIQPAKLEDSAVYLCASSFGPGGTGQYFGPGTRLTVL.

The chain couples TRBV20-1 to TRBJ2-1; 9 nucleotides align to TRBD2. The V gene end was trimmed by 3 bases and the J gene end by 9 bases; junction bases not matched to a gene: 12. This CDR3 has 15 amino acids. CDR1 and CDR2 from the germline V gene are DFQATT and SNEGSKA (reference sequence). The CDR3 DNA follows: TGCAGTGCTAGTGGCGGGGGGGTTCGGTTTTTTGAGCAGTTCTTC. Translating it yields CSASGGGVRFFEQFF.

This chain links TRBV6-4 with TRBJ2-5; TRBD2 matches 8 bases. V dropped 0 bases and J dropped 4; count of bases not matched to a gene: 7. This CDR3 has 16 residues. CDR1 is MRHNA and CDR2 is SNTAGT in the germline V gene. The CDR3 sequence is CASSDSTSEARETQYF. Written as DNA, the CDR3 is TGTGCCAGCAGTGACTCGACTAGCGAGGCCCGAGAGACCCAGTACTTC.

The CDR3 region is CASSYQGHVGLTEAFF. Here the CDR3 DNA reads TGTGCCAGCAGTTACCAGGGTCACGTAGGTTTGACTGAAGCTTTCTTT. The chain recombines TRBV6-5 with TRBJ1-1; TRBD1 is a possible D gene (5 bases). V lost 2 bases, J lost 5 bases, and 18 bases lay in between. Germline V gene data show CDR1 as MNHEY and CDR2 as SVGAGI. CDR3 size: 16 residues.

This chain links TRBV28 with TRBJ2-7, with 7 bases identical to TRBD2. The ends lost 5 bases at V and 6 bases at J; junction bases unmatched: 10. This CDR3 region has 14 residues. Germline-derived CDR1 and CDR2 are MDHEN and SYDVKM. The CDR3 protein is CASSRGRGRGEQYF. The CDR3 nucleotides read TGTGCCAGCAGTCGAGGGAGGGGAAGAGGCGAGCAGTACTTC.

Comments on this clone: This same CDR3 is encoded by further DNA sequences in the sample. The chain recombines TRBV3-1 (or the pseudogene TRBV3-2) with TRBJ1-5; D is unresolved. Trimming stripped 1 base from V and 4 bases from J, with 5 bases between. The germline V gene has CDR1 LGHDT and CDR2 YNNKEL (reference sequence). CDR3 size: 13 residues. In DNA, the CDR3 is TGTGCCAGCAGCCAAGGAGGAAATCAGCCCCAGCATTTT. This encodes CASSQGGNQPQHF.

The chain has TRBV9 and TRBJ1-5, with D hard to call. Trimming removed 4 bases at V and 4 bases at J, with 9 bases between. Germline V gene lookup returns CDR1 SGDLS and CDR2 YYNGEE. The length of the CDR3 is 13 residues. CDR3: CASSNSGNQPQHF. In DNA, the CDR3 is TGTGCCAGCAGCAACTCAGGTAATCAGCCCCAGCATTTT.

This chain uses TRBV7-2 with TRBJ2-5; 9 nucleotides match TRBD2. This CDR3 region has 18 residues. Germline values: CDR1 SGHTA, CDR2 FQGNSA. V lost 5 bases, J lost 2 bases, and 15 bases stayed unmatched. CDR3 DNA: TGTGCCAGCAGCCACGCTCTGCGGGGCGGGGGGGTTCAAGAGACCCAGTACTTC. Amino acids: CASSHALRGGGVQETQYF.

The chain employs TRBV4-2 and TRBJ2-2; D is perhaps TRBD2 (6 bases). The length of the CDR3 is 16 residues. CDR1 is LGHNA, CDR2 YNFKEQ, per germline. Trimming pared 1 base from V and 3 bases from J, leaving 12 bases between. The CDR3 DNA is TGTGCCAGCAGCCAAGGAGGAGGGGTGGACACCGGGGAGCTGTTTTTT. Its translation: CASSQGGGVDTGELFF.

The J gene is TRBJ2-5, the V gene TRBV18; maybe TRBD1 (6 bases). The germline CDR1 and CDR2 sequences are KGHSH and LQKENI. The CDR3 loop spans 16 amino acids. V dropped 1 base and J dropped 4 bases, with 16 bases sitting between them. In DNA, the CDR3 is TGTGCCAGCTCACCACGGGGGCGGGCAACATCAGAGACCCAGTACTTC. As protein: CASSPRGRATSETQYF.

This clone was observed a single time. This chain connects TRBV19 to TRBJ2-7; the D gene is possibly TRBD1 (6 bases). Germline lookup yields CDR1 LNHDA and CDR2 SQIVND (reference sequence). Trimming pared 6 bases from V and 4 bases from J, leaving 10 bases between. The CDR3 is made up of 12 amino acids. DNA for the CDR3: TGTGCCAGTAGCCAACAGGGATACGAGCAGTACTTC. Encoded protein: CASSQQGYEQYF.

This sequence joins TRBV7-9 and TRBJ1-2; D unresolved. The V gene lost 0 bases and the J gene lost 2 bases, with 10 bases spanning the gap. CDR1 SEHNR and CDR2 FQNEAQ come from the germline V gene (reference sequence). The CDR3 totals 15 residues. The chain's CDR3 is CASSLAEAGNYGYTF. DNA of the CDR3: TGTGCCAGCAGCTTAGCCGAAGCGGGGAACTATGGCTACACCTTC.

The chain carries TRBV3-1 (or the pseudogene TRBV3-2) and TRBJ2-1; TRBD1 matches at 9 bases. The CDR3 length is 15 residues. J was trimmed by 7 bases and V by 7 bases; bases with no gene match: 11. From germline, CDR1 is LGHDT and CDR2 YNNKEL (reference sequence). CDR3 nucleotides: TGTGCCAGCACCTCTGGGACAGGGCCAGGTAATGAGCAGTTCTTC. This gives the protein CASTSGTGPGNEQFF.

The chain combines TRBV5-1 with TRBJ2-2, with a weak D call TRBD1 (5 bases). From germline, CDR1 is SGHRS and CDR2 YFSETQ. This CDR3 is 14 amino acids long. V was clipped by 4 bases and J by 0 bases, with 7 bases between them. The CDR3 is CASSRQPNTGELFF. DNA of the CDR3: TGCGCCAGCAGCCGACAGCCGAACACCGGGGAGCTGTTTTTT.

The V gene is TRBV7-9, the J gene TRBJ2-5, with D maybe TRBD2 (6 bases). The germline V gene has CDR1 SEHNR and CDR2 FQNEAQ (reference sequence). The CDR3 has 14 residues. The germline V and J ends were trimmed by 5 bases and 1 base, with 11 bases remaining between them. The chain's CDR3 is CASSAKGGQETQYF. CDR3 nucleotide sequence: TGTGCCAGCAGCGCTAAGGGAGGCCAAGAGACCCAGTACTTC.

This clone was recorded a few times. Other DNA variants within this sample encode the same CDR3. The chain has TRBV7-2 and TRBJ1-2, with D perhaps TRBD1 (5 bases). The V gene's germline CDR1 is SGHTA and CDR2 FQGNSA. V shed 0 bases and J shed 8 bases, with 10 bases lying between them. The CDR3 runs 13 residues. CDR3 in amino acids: CASSLAGARGYTF. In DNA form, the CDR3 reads TGTGCCAGCAGCTTAGCTGGGGCGCGGGGCTACACCTTC.

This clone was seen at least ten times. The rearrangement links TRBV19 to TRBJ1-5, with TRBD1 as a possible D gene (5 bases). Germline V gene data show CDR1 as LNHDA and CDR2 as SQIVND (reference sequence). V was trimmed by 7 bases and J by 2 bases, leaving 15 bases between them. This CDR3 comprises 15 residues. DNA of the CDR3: TGTGCCAGTATTAAGGGCAGGGAGGGCAATCAGCCCCAGCATTTT. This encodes CASIKGREGNQPQHF.